This record covers a single TCR beta chain. This sample stems from a study of control samples from healthy donors and cancer patients. Sequencing was performed with immunoSEQ multiplex PCR; in TCRdb, only in-frame clones are kept and a portion is missing. The sample records about 100,000 clones, about 90% being singletons. This CDR3 region has 18 residues. Germline V gene sequence: CDR1 SQVTM, CDR2 ANQGSEA. The ends were cut back, 4 bases at V and 6 bases at J, with 28 bases in the middle. This clonotype was obtained from a woman aged 45-59 years in good health. The chain links TRBV29-1 to TRBJ2-1; TRBD1 is a possible D gene (5 bases). Sequences were obtained from blood. Here the CDR3 reads CSVGPPPGHKGPPNEQFF. The CDR3 DNA reads TGCAGCGTTGGGCCACCACCCGGGCATAAGGGGCCACCCAATGAGCAGTTCTTC.